This TCR beta chain was documented in a study of OX40 agonist ivuxolimab in advanced cancers. Study-level information: At 0.01 to 10 mg/kg, ivuxolimab was administered intravenously to patients every 2 weeks. Aged about 20 to 85 with a mean of 60 years, they were around 79% male. Antecedent anti-PD-1, anti-PD-L1 or anti-CTLA-4 therapy was permissible, with about 39% having received some. Notes on the study in general: Certain nonresponding patients likewise had low normalized T-cell clonal expansion.

A remark on this clone: Antigen: not known.

J was trimmed by 6 bases and V by 5 bases; bases with no gene match: 9. CDR1 is MNHEY and CDR2 is SMNVEV in the germline V gene (reference sequence). This CDR3 is 16 amino acids long. Sequencing used immunoSEQ multiplex PCR; TCRdb keeps in-frame clones, though not all of them. The data contain about 46,000 clones, approximately 86% of them singletons. V is TRBV27 and J is TRBJ1-5, with 11 bases identical to TRBD1. Sequenced here: CD4+ or CD8+ T cells sorted from blood, sampled in a trial of the OX40 agonist ivuxolimab. This sequence originates from an adult with an advanced solid tumor such as melanoma, head and neck, liver or kidney cancer. The CDR3 bases are TGTGCCAGCAGTCCACGGACAGGGGGCGCGGGTCAGCCCCAGCATTTT. Translated: CASSPRTGGAGQPQHF.